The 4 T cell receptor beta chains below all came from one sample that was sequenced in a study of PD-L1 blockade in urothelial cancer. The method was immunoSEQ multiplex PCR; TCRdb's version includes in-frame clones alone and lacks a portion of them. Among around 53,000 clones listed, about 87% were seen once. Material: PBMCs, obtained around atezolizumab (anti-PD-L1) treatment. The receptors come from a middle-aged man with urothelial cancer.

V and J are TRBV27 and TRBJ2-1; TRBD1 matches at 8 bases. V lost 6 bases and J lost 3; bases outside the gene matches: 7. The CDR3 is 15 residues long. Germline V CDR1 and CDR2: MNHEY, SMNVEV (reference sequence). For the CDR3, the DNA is TGTGCCAGCAGGGTACAGGGGGAGGTCTACAATGAGCAGTTCTTC. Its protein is CASRVQGEVYNEQFF.

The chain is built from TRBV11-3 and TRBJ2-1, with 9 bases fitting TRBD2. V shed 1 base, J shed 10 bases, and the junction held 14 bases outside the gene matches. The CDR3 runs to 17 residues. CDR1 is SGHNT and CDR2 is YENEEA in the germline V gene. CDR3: CASSLALLAGSPREQFF. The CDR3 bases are TGTGCCAGCAGCTTAGCGCTACTAGCGGGTTCCCCTAGGGAGCAGTTCTTC.

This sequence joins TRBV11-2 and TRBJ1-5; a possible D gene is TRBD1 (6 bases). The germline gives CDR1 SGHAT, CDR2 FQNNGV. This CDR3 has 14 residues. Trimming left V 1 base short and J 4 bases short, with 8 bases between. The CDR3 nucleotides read TGTGCCAGCAGCTTAGTAACAGGGAATCAGCCCCAGCATTTT. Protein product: CASSLVTGNQPQHF.

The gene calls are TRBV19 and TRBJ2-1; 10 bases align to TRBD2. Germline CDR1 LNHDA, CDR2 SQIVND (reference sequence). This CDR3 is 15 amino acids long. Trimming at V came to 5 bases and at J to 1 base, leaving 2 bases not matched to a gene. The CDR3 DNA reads TGTGCCAGTAGTCCTAGCGGGGGATCCTACAATGAGCAGTTCTTC. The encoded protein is CASSPSGGSYNEQFF.